The T cell receptor beta chain under discussion was sequenced for a study of OX40 agonist ivuxolimab in advanced cancers. A note on the overall study: Ivuxolimab was an agonistic, fully human IgG2 monoclonal antibody directed against OX40 (CD134), a costimulatory receptor. Of the approximately 54 dose-escalation patients, hepatocellular carcinoma was present in roughly 19, melanoma in roughly 15, renal cell carcinoma in 9 and head and neck cancer in 9. Patients were allowed to have had prior anti-PD-1, anti-PD-L1 or anti-CTLA-4 therapy, and more than 30% of the dose-escalation patients had previously received checkpoint inhibitors. Peripheral TCRbeta sequencing was intended to test whether TCR sequence diversity was altered and clonal T-cell expansion was caused by ivuxolimab. Partial responses occurred in three dose-escalation patients: two with cutaneous melanoma and one with hepatocellular carcinoma. The dose-escalation cohort was approximately 83% male with a mean age of about 58 years, ranging from roughly 20 to 80. Intravenous ivuxolimab was administered to patients every 2 weeks at six dose levels: 0.01, 0.1, 0.3, 1.5, 3 and 10 mg/kg. The paper covers the monotherapy dose-escalation part of the phase I ivuxolimab trial, which included N ≈ 50 patients. Overall study results and their limits: The antigen specificity of the clonally expanded peripheral T cells was not determined. Clonal expansion of both CD4+ and CD8+ blood T cells was observed from baseline to week 6 at doses 0.1 to 3.0 mg/kg. In the 0.1-3.0 mg/kg groups, partial responders were among the patients with the lowest normalized peripheral clonal expansion, particularly in CD8+ T cells. Low levels of normalized T-cell clonal expansion were also seen in some patients who did not respond. On average, CD8+ T cells showed more expanded clones than CD4+ T cells after ivuxolimab.

V is cut back by 0 bases and J by 5 bases, with 9 bases in the junction unmatched. CDR1 LGHNA and CDR2 YSLEER are derived from the germline V gene. The CDR3 contains 16 residues, cysteine and phenylalanine counted. This entry keeps only the CDR3 DNA: 48 bases, framed from base 1. Note on this clone: This clone's antigen is unknown. There are no base qualities to consult, and no much larger clone falls within one base.

Patients with a history of autoimmune disease or receiving systemic immunosuppression were excluded from the trial. Peripheral blood for TCR sequencing was collected from all dose cohorts at baseline, on cycle 4 day 1, and on cycle 7 day 1. The samples were drawn from a first-in-human, open-label, multicenter phase I dose-escalation trial of ivuxolimab. The trial enrolled adults with locally advanced or metastatic head and neck squamous cell, hepatocellular, melanoma or renal cell carcinoma. Before TCR sequencing, CD4+ and CD8+ T cells were separately sorted from peripheral blood. Genomic DNA was isolated from the sorted cells so that the TCRbeta CDR3 region could be sequenced. The immunoSEQ Assay was used for sequencing of TCRbeta CDR3 regions. This immuneACCESS table, as held by TCRdb, lists in-frame sequences with V and J called but not all clones. Of the missing ones, under half trace to an unresolved V gene in checked studies; the others have no known cause. The sample table contains fewer than 80,000 clones; only one count was recorded for 89% of them. The top ten clones comprise roughly 4% of the sample.

The sequences come from CD4+ or CD8+ T cells sorted from blood, collected in a trial of the OX40 agonist ivuxolimab. The TCR comes from an adult with an advanced solid tumor such as melanoma, head and neck, liver or kidney cancer. The V and J genes are TRBV4-3 and TRBJ2-5; TRBD2 agrees with 7 junctional bases. The DNA is TGCGCCAGCAGCCAAGATTCGGCTAGCGGAGGGGAGACCCAGTACTTC. The resulting protein is CASSQDSASGGETQYF.